The T cell receptor beta chain described here comes from a study of spatial heterogeneity in lung cancer. Study results and caveats: Circulating ubiquitous expanded tumor TCRs were observed more frequently at resection than at follow-up.

TCRdb called the 5' RACE reads again in MiXCR, with one record for every CDR3 protein. The sample carries about 22,000 distinct CDR3 sequences, 4.6% recorded once. Per germline, CDR1 SGDLS and CDR2 YYNGEE. V lost 4 bases to trimming and J lost 2 bases, with 7 bases between them. This CDR3 region has 13 residues. The time point is: sample taken at primary tumor resection. The donors were 72 patients with non-small cell lung cancer that was early-stage and untreated. The authors sequenced whole RNA from tumor, nontumor lung or frozen PBMC without sorting. This clonotype was seen repeatedly, ten times or more. The antigen remains undetermined.

This TCR was recovered from a male donor with early-stage non-small cell lung cancer. The sequencing used PBMCs, collected at surgery. The rearrangement uses TRBV9 and TRBJ2-1; no definite D call. As DNA, the CDR3 is TGTGCCAGCAGCTCGGATGCCTACAATGAGCAGTTCTTC. Translated: CASSSDAYNEQFF. Full variable domain (remainder filled in from reference TRBV9 and TRBJ2-1): DSGVTQTPKHLITATGQRVTLRCSPRSGDLSVYWYQQSLDQGLQFLIQYYNGEERAKGNILERFSAQQFPDLHSELNLSSLELGDSALYFCASSSDAYNEQFFGPGTRLTVL.